The rows below give T cell receptor beta chains drawn from one sample of a study of cytomegalovirus exposure and HLA in healthy donors. Repertoires were generated with immunoSEQ multiplex PCR, while TCRdb's copy carries only in-frame clones and drops some. The sample shows about 190,000 clones, about 81% of them seen only once. The specimen was PBMCs. The source is a man between 25 and 39 years old in good health and CMV-seropositive. CDR3s include the opening cysteine and the closing phenylalanine or tryptophan. D genes are given only for firm matches. Clone size is shown for a subset of rows, as once, few, many or a class of expanded clone.

V gene	clone size	D gene	J gene	CDR3 protein	CDR3 DNA
TRBV7-9	NA	NA	TRBJ2-7	CASSGTGRWAGGSIYEQYF	TGTGCCAGCAGTGGGACAGGAAGGTGGGCGGGAGGGTCGATCTACGAGCAGTACTTC
TRBV7-3	NA	NA	TRBJ1-5	CASSPDGGSNQPQHF	TGTGCCAGCAGCCCGGACGGGGGGAGCAATCAGCCCCAGCATTTT
TRBV11-2	NA	NA	TRBJ2-3	CASSLTGASTDTQYF	TGTGCCAGCAGCTTGACAGGCGCCAGCACAGATACGCAGTATTTT
TRBV7-7	NA	NA	TRBJ2-5	CAIPTGEGETQYF	TGTGCTATCCCGACCGGGGAAGGAGAGACCCAGTACTTC
TRBV2	NA	NA	TRBJ1-1	CASSAGPAGGDRPEAFF	TGTGCCAGCAGTGCAGGCCCCGCAGGTGGAGACAGGCCTGAAGCTTTCTTT
TRBV7-3	NA	NA	TRBJ2-5	CASSPAGRRETQYF	TGTGCCAGCAGCCCTGCGGGACGGCGAGAGACCCAGTACTTC
TRBV11-3	NA	NA	TRBJ2-3	CASSLGRFTDTQYF	TGTGCCAGCAGCTTGGGCCGTTTCACAGATACGCAGTATTTT
TRBV7-8	NA	NA	TRBJ2-6	CASSLARVPYSGANVLTF	TGTGCCAGCAGCTTAGCGAGGGTCCCATACTCTGGGGCCAACGTCCTGACTTTC
TRBV7-9	NA	TRBD2	TRBJ2-7	CASSSRTSGSLGTYEQYF	TGTGCCAGCAGCTCCCGGACTAGCGGGAGTCTCGGGACCTACGAGCAGTACTTC
TRBV5-1	few	NA	TRBJ1-6	CASSLEPGGQNSPLHF	TGCGCCAGCAGCTTGGAACCCGGGGGGCAGAATTCACCCCTCCACTTT
TRBV4-1	NA	TRBD1	TRBJ2-4	CASSQLGTGGKAQYF	TGCGCCAGCAGCCAACTAGGGACAGGGGGTAAGGCTCAGTACTTC
TRBV10-3	once	TRBD1	TRBJ2-1	CAISERDRGSNEQFF	TGTGCCATCAGTGAACGGGACAGGGGGAGCAATGAGCAGTTCTTC
TRBV7-3	NA	TRBD2	TRBJ2-7	CASSLKGGGTYEQYF	TGTGCCAGCAGCTTAAAAGGCGGGGGGACCTACGAGCAGTACTTC
TRBV27	NA	NA	TRBJ2-7	CASSLGPIALSSSYEQYF	TGTGCCAGCAGTTTGGGGCCGATAGCCTTATCGAGCTCCTACGAGCAGTACTTC
TRBV6-6	NA	TRBD1	TRBJ1-5	CASSQTGGNQPQHF	TGTGCCAGCAGTCAGACAGGGGGCAATCAGCCCCAGCATTTT
TRBV2	NA	TRBD1	TRBJ1-6	CASSEIRGRSPLHF	TGTGCCAGCAGTGAAATCAGGGGGCGATCACCCCTCCACTTT
TRBV5-1	NA	TRBD1	TRBJ2-3	CASSKTGTGIGTDTQYF	TGCGCCAGCAGCAAAACCGGGACAGGGATCGGCACAGATACGCAGTATTTT
TRBV7-2	NA	NA	TRBJ2-2	CASSPIAIRVHDTGELFF	TGTGCCAGCAGCCCTATAGCCATTCGGGTGCACGACACCGGGGAGCTGTTTTTT
TRBV13	NA	TRBD2	TRBJ2-7	CASSPQVDSGNYEQYF	TGTGCCAGCAGCCCCCAGGTTGATAGCGGGAACTACGAGCAGTACTTC
TRBV30	NA	NA	TRBJ1-1	CAWSVPAVAFEAFF	TGTGCCTGGAGTGTACCTGCGGTGGCCTTTGAAGCTTTCTTT
TRBV6-1	NA	TRBD1	TRBJ2-5	CAATRGTGLGETQYF	TGTGCCGCCACCCGTGGGACAGGGCTTGGAGAGACCCAGTACTTC
TRBV6-5	NA	TRBD1	TRBJ2-1	CASSGGTGPYNEQFF	TGTGCCAGCAGTGGGGGGACAGGGCCATACAATGAGCAGTTCTTC
TRBV28	NA	NA	TRBJ2-7	CASSLAGVYEQYF	TGTGCCAGCAGTTTAGCAGGGGTCTACGAGCAGTACTTC
TRBV28	NA	NA	TRBJ1-5	CASSLRQGAGQPQHF	TGTGCCAGCAGTTTGAGGCAGGGCGCAGGTCAGCCCCAGCATTTT
TRBV11-3	once	NA	TRBJ2-7	CASSPPQVPTPYEQYF	TGTGCCAGCAGCCCACCACAGGTCCCTACCCCATACGAGCAGTACTTC
TRBV5-1	NA	NA	TRBJ1-2	CASSLMLGESGYTF	TGCGCCAGCAGCTTGATGTTAGGGGAAAGTGGCTACACCTTC
TRBV19	NA	NA	TRBJ1-2	CASIPGRTGGYTF	TGTGCCAGTATCCCCGGGAGAACGGGAGGCTACACCTTC
TRBV28	NA	NA	TRBJ1-2	CATDYANYGYTF	TGTGCCACCGACTATGCCAACTATGGCTACACCTTC
TRBV19	NA	NA	TRBJ1-2	CASSMGDRNYGYTF	TGTGCCAGTAGTATGGGCGACAGGAACTATGGCTACACCTTC
TRBV5-1	NA	NA	TRBJ1-6	CASNPGGTDNSPLHF	TGCGCCAGCAACCCGGGAGGAACGGATAATTCACCCCTCCACTTT
TRBV30	once	NA	TRBJ1-3	CAWLPGSGNTIYF	TGTGCCTGGCTGCCAGGGTCTGGAAACACCATATATTTT
TRBV5-6	NA	NA	TRBJ2-5	CASTLEGAGGETQYF	TGTGCCAGCACCTTGGAGGGGGCGGGAGGAGAGACCCAGTACTTC
TRBV19	few	NA	TRBJ1-2	CASTTDSLANYGYTF	TGTGCCAGTACGACGGACTCGCTAGCTAACTATGGCTACACCTTC
TRBV25-1	NA	TRBD1	TRBJ1-2	CASRETGGYGYTF	TGTGCCAGCAGGGAGACAGGGGGCTATGGCTACACCTTC
TRBV9	NA	NA	TRBJ2-2	CASSVDYSGELFF	TGTGCCAGCAGCGTCGACTACTCCGGGGAGCTGTTTTTT
TRBV30	NA	NA	TRBJ1-4	CAGNRVTNEKLFF	TGTGCCGGCAACAGGGTTACTAATGAAAAACTGTTTTTT
TRBV5-1	NA	TRBD1	TRBJ2-1	CASSLGLYRGRILNEQFF	TGCGCCAGCAGCTTGGGCCTCTACAGGGGGCGTATTCTCAATGAGCAGTTCTTC
TRBV18	NA	TRBD2	TRBJ2-7	CASSPGLAGVSHEQYF	TGTGCCAGCTCACCTGGGCTAGCGGGAGTCTCCCACGAGCAGTACTTC